A single sample gave rise to the 6 T cell receptor beta chains below, sequenced in a study of post-analysis software for immune sequencing data. Study findings and constraints: Higher frequency in patients than in controls was seen for five TRBV segments, with TRBV5-6, TRBV5-1 and TRBV20-1 among them.

The authors incorporated unique molecular identifiers into the TCR beta cDNA libraries. TCRdb redid the calling of the PCR reads with MiXCR, one entry per CDR3 protein. The repertoire consists of approximately 770,000 distinct CDR3 sequences, with about half occurring once and the leading ten covering 4.9%. These receptors are not linked to any known antigen. The sequencing input was blood. These receptors all come from a girl between 10 and 17 years old with multiple sclerosis.

CDR3 sequence: CASSHGDGGDGYEQYF. In DNA, the CDR3 is TGTGCCAGCAGCCATGGAGACGGGGGCGACGGATACGAGCAGTACTTC. The chain uses TRBV3-1 and TRBJ2-7; possibly TRBD1 or TRBD2 for D (6 bases each). Germline loops: CDR1 LGHDT, CDR2 YNNKEL (reference sequence). Trimming cost V 3 bases and J 4 bases, with 19 bases left between them. This CDR3 is 16 amino acids long.

This clonotype was observed a few times. CDR3 sequence (DNA): TGCAGTGCTAGAGATTATACCGTCGAGGATACGCAGTATTTT. It codes for CSARDYTVEDTQYF. The chain recombines TRBV20-1 with TRBJ2-3, with unresolved D. The germline V gene has CDR1 DFQATT and CDR2 SNEGSKA (reference sequence). Between the trimmed V and J ends, which lost 0 bases and 6 bases, there was a span of 13 bases. The CDR3 sequence is 14 residues long.

The chain carries TRBV6-1 and TRBJ1-2; D not resolved. Looked up from germline, CDR1 is MNHNS and CDR2 is SASEGT. CDR3 length equals 13 residues. V dropped 6 bases and J dropped 8 bases, with 16 bases sitting between them. CDR3 sequence reads: CASRPVLGGGYTF. The DNA for the CDR3 is TGTGCCAGCAGGCCAGTTCTGGGAGGAGGCTACACCTTC.

The rearrangement uses TRBV10-3 and TRBJ2-1; 10 nucleotides align to TRBD2. V shed 4 bases and J 6 bases; nucleotides not matched to a gene: 6. The CDR3 has 15 amino acids. CDR1 ENHRY and CDR2 SYGVKD come from the germline V gene. In DNA, the CDR3 is TGTGCCATCAGTGCTCCTAGCGGGAGTTTCAATGAGCAGTTCTTC. It yields the protein CAISAPSGSFNEQFF.

The CDR3: CASSAPEYEQYF. The CDR3 DNA follows: TGTGCCAGCTCCGCACCTGAATACGAGCAGTACTTC. The chain is built from TRBV18 and TRBJ2-5; no firm D call. The closer fit of TRBJ2-7 to the DNA end suggests the J call may be wrong. The CDR3 contains 12 residues. Germline V CDR1 and CDR2: KGHSH, LQKENI.

V and J are TRBV5-1 and TRBJ2-7; 8 positions match TRBD2. The tail of the sequence fits TRBJ2-5 better, so the J call may be wrong. Germline loops: CDR1 SGHRS, CDR2 YFSETQ. This CDR3 is built from 16 residues. This CDR3 reads CASSQAGGRAKETQYF. CDR3 DNA: TGCGCCAGCAGCCAGGCGGGGGGACGGGCGAAAGAGACCCAGTACTTC.